This record looks at one TCR beta chain sequence and its context. The antigen it binds to is not known. No much larger clone is present one base from it, and per-base qualities are unavailable. V is pared back by 6 bases and J by 5 bases, with 16 bases lying between the germline termini. CDR1 MDHEN and CDR2 SYDVKM are derived from the germline V gene. Its CDR3 holds 14 amino acids, cysteine through phenylalanine. The DNA shown is the 42-base CDR3, in frame from base 1. The data were taken from a study of shared clonotypes between healthy human individuals (TCRdb year 2020). For the wider study: The cohort comprised a couple of women and three men aged 18 to 49 years. Each donor's leukapheresis produced roughly between roughly 0.85 and 9.5 billion PBMCs. Libraries were prepared and TCR repertoires were sequenced by different laboratories using diverse techniques, in order to increase sequencing depth and limit assay-specific biases. Per donor, three plates each were used for CD4 naive and CD4 memory, two for CD8 naive, and one for CD8 memory. To estimate repertoire size and how much clonotypes are shared between individuals, the study performed deep sequencing of blood TCR repertoires from about five healthy adults. What the authors observed across the whole study: Clonotypes shared by all four sorted-subset donors showed higher generation probabilities than non-shared clonotypes. Even with the large sequencing depth, rarefaction of the sorted-subset datasets indicated that sequencing was incomplete. Based on pairwise subsampling, the degree of clonotype sharing among donors was expected to be affected by sequencing depth. Sampling was restricted to blood, and TCR repertoires in tissues likely differ from the TCR repertoires found in blood. Larger estimated clonotype richness was generally found for naive subsets than for memory subsets. Across a handful of donors, about 5% of naive CD4, approximately 3.6% of naive CD8, about 2.3% of memory CD4, and under 0.45% of memory CD8 clonotypes were shared. The genetic and exposure-history diversity represented was limited by the small number of donors.

Using the deep immunoSEQ assay, multiplex PCR amplified TCR CDR3 regions from genomic DNA. Extracted genomic DNA from each cell subset was distributed evenly across all wells of several immunoSEQ 96-well plates, and each plate was treated as a replicate. For sorted subsets, 200 ng of genomic DNA, equivalent to 25,000 to 35,000 T cell genomes, went into each replicate PCR. Purified libraries were measured with a Qubit 3.0 fluorometer, size-checked on a Bioanalyzer 2100, and measured again with the KAPA Library Quantification kit. Every immunoSEQ 96-well plate was sequenced on a separate single-read 150-cycle Illumina NextSeq 550 flow cell. As for the authors' bioinformatics: Because only junctional sequences without quality scores were contained in the immunoSEQ output, filtering matching that applied to full-length reads could not be performed. To assign V/J genes and CDR3, sequences were annotated using PyIR, a Python wrapper for IgBLAST v1.9, with IMGT germline references. Reads were removed for weak V/J assignments (E-value above 1e-6), missing CDR3, stop codons, out-of-frame junctions, or ambiguous translated residues. V3J clonotypes were defined as sequences sharing an identical inferred V gene, J gene, and CDR3 amino acid sequence. Percentage overlap between repertoires was computed as shared unique clonotypes divided by the size of the smaller repertoire. RTK rarefaction, the Chao1 estimator, and Recon v2.1 estimates of unobserved clonotypes were used to assess repertoire richness. Generation probabilities for all TCRbeta clonotypes obtained by the gDNA method from several donors were computed using OLGA. The immuneACCESS repertoire file appears here via TCRdb, limited to in-frame rearrangements. These files lack a portion of the clones; in checked studies, under half of the deficit traces to unresolved V genes, and the cause of the others is not known. From that table come the V and J calls and clone size; the DNA was used to work out D and trimming. The sample table contains 800,000 or so clones; only one count was recorded for approximately 96% of them. About 0.25% of the sample belongs to the ten largest clones.

CD8 naive samples were obtained by positive selection for CCR7 among CD45RO-negative cells, yielding a CD45RA+CCR7+ population from which TemRA cells were excluded. Donors were healthy HIV-negative adults with no recently reported acute infections or vaccinations. All donors were Caucasian adults living in Nashville, Tennessee, USA. After blood collection by leukapheresis, PBMCs were isolated using Ficoll-Histopaque density gradient centrifugation and then cryopreserved in the vapor phase of liquid nitrogen. Purity and quantity of every magnetically sorted T cell population were checked by analytical flow cytometry. Each sorted fraction had its genomic DNA isolated and then quantified by UV absorbance on a Nanodrop 2000c.

This sequence was found in a man aged 25-45 years in good health. The sequencing sample was made of naive CD8+ T cells sorted from blood. The sample's cell subset or site, from its label and the paper: CD45RA+CCR7+. The chain joins TRBV28 to TRBJ1-1; no D gene call is confident. The nucleotide sequence reads TGTGCCAGCAGCCTCTTTGGGAGAGGTACTGAAGCTTTCTTT. Its protein reads: CASSLFGRGTEAFF.